This is a list of T cell receptor beta chains from one sample in a study of response to subunit inactivated influenza vaccine. TCRdb ran MiXCR on the RT-PCR reads and lists one entry per CDR3 protein. This table has fewer than 700,000 distinct CDR3 sequences, over 10% appearing once. The sequencing used PBMCs from blood, collected 45 days after vaccination. These receptors all stem from a man in his fifties or sixties who received an inactivated influenza vaccine. CDR3s include the opening cysteine and the closing phenylalanine or tryptophan. Each record gives: CDR3 DNA, CDR3 protein, D gene, V gene, J gene, clone size. D genes are given only for firm matches. The size field is filled for only some rows; it gives once, few, many or a size class.

TGCGCCAGCAGCTTTCGGACAGGGAATAACCAAGAGACCCAGTACTTC,CASSFRTGNNQETQYF,TRBD1,TRBV5-1,TRBJ2-5,few
TGCAGTGCTAGAGAGAATAGAGGCACTGAAGCTTTCTTT,CSARENRGTEAFF,.,TRBV20-1,TRBJ1-1,many
TGTGCCAGCAGCTTACTGGGGGCTAACTCTGGGGCCAACGTCCTGACTTTC,CASSLLGANSGANVLTF,.,TRBV7-6,TRBJ2-6,.
TGTGCCAGCGGTGAGGGGGAGACCCAGTACTTC,CASGEGETQYF,.,TRBV12-3/TRBV12-4,TRBJ2-5,.
TGCAGTGCTAGTGGGGGGCGGTTAAACATTCAGTACTTC,CSASGGRLNIQYF,.,TRBV20-1,TRBJ2-4,.
TGTGCCAGCAGCTTAGGAGCGGGACCGAGCACAGATACGCAGTATTTT,CASSLGAGPSTDTQYF,TRBD2,TRBV11-2,TRBJ2-3,.
TGCAGTGCTATCGGAGTCACTGAAGCTTTCTTT,CSAIGVTEAFF,.,TRBV20-1,TRBJ1-1,.
TGCAGTGCTACCCAGGGGGCGATGAACACTGAAGCTTTCTTT,CSATQGAMNTEAFF,TRBD1,TRBV20-1,TRBJ1-1,many
TGTGCCAGCAGTTCTAACAGGGACGGGGAAAAACTGTTTTTT,CASSSNRDGEKLFF,.,TRBV12-3/TRBV12-4,TRBJ1-4,many
TGTGCCACCAGTTCACTAGCGGGAGGGCCCACAGATACGCAGTATTTT,CATSSLAGGPTDTQYF,TRBD2,TRBV24-1,TRBJ2-3,few
TGTGCCAGCAGCACCTTCACCCGTAGCGGGGTCGGGATGAGAGAGACCCAGTACTTC,CASSTFTRSGVGMRETQYF,TRBD2,TRBV7-8,TRBJ2-5,once
TGTGCCACCAGCAGAGGACAGGGCCCCCAAGAGACCCAGTACTTC,CATSRGQGPQETQYF,TRBD1,TRBV15,TRBJ2-5,.
TGTGCCAGCAGCTTAGTATACGGGGAGCTGTTTTTT,CASSLVYGELFF,.,TRBV7-8,TRBJ2-2,few
TGTGCCAGCGGGCGGTTAGCGGGAGATGGCACCGGGGAGCTGTTTTTT,CASGRLAGDGTGELFF,TRBD2,TRBV6-1,TRBJ2-2,few
TGTGCCATCAGTTACAGGGGTAACACTGAAGCTTTCTTT,CAISYRGNTEAFF,TRBD1,TRBV10-3,TRBJ1-1,few
TGCAGTGCTAGAGATATAGGAGCATTCTACGAGCAGTACTTC,CSARDIGAFYEQYF,.,TRBV20-1,TRBJ2-7,.
TGCAGTGCTAGAGATATCTCGCCAGCAACCAACACTGAAGCTTTCTTT,CSARDISPATNTEAFF,.,TRBV20-1,TRBJ1-1,many
TGTGCCAGCAGCCCGACTAGCGGGAGTCTGAATGAGCAGTTCTTC,CASSPTSGSLNEQFF,TRBD2,TRBV7-3,TRBJ2-1,few
TGTGCCAGCAGCTTGGGGCCCGGTCCACGGGGGAACATTCAGTACTTC,CASSLGPGPRGNIQYF,.,TRBV7-2,TRBJ2-4,.
TGTGCCAGCTCAGCAGGGGACAGGGGAATTGCGAACACTGAAGCTTTCTTT,CASSAGDRGIANTEAFF,TRBD1,TRBV18,TRBJ1-1,.
TGTGCCAGCAGCCTCGCCAGTGTTTATGGCTACACCTTC,CASSLASVYGYTF,.,TRBV7-9,TRBJ1-2,many
TGCGCCAGCAGCCAACGGACTAGCGGGAGATTAGATGAGCAGTTCTTC,CASSQRTSGRLDEQFF,TRBD2,TRBV4-3,TRBJ2-1,.